The clone carrying this T cell receptor (beta chain) was recorded many times. The target antigen is unknown. The TCR beta CDR3 regions underwent amplification using RNA transcripts as the source. Initially, a first-round RT-PCR of the TCR CDR3 employed the HTBI primer set. TCRdb re-called the multiplex PCR reads with MiXCR, one entry per CDR3 protein. The table lists a few hundred thousand distinct CDR3 sequences, under 25% of them singletons. The source of the sample is a study of T cells in Graves' hyperthyroidism and ophthalmopathy. About the study: Before treatment of any kind, peripheral blood was taken at initial diagnosis. Study findings and constraints: For ophthalmopathy, model prediction preceded onset by a median around 7 months. Most thyroid clonotypes expanded above 0.001 were also detected in blood.

The CDR3 loop spans 15 amino acids. Germline V CDR1 and CDR2: MNHEY, SMNVEV (reference sequence). Trimming cost V 2 bases and J 4 bases; bases outside gene matches: 6. Exclusion of patients followed from uncontrolled infection, other autoimmune disease, pregnancy or lactation. This rearrangement joins TRBV27 to TRBJ1-1, with 8 positions matching TRBD1. The sample comprised blood. The receptor's source is a man aged 18 to 30 with Graves' hyperthyroidism. In nucleotides, the CDR3 is TGTGCCAGCAGTTTACAGGGGGCAGTAACCACTGAAGCTTTCTTT. This gives the protein CASSLQGAVTTEAFF.